These 5 T cell receptor beta chains originate from one sample sequenced in a study of early T cells in non-severe SARS-CoV-2 infection. TCRdb re-analysed the 5' RACE reads in MiXCR, keeping a single row per CDR3 protein. The sample holds tens of thousands of distinct CDR3 sequences, about 10% seen once. What was sequenced was whole blood. The receptors originated from an adult who was a healthcare worker with PCR-confirmed SARS-CoV-2 infection or an uninfected control (not recorded which).

CDR3 region: CATSETGVDEQFF. The CDR3 DNA reads as TGTGCCACCAGTGAAACAGGGGTCGATGAGCAGTTCTTC. The V gene is TRBV24-1, the J gene TRBJ2-1, with 7 bases fitting TRBD1. Losses at the gene ends were 4 bases for V and 8 bases for J; bases not matched to a gene: 4. Per germline, CDR1 KGHDR and CDR2 SFDVKD. The CDR3 is 13 amino acids.

This clonotype was observed at least ten times. The CDR3 coding sequence is TGTGCCAGCAGTTACCGGCCGGCGGGTAGCGGGGGCACAGATACGCAGTATTTT. Translation: CASSYRPAGSGGTDTQYF. The gene calls are TRBV6-6 and TRBJ2-3, with TRBD2 identical over 8 bases. Germline CDR1 MNHNY, CDR2 SVGAGI (reference sequence). This CDR3 has 18 residues. V lost 2 bases, J lost 1 base, and 11 bases stayed unmatched.

This clonotype was picked up many times. This chain joins TRBV20-1 and TRBJ2-3, with D possibly matching TRBD1 (5 bases). The germline CDR1 and CDR2 sequences are DFQATT and SNEGSKA (reference sequence). The CDR3 runs 15 residues. V shed 2 bases and J shed 3 bases, with 15 bases lying between them. The CDR3 DNA follows: TGCAGTGCTAGAAGAAGGGGATCCAGGACAGATACGCAGTATTTT. It translates to CSARRRGSRTDTQYF.

In this sample, this clonotype turned up many times. The chain links TRBV28 to TRBJ1-4; no definite D call. The CDR3 totals 15 residues. Germline V gene sequence: CDR1 MDHEN, CDR2 SYDVKM. With 3 bases removed from V and 3 bases from J, the gap between germline ends came to 11 bases. The CDR3 reads CASSFHTGANEKLFF. The CDR3 DNA reads as TGTGCCAGCAGTTTTCATACCGGGGCTAATGAAAAACTGTTTTTT.

Ten or more counts support this clonotype. The V gene is TRBV7-2, the J gene TRBJ2-3; TRBD2 agrees at 10 bases. After removal of 1 base from V and 5 bases from J, the junction contained 12 bases not matched to a gene. The germline V gene encodes CDR1 SGHTA and CDR2 FQGNSA. This CDR3 spans 18 amino acids. The CDR3: CASSLGRGAGGAKDTQYF. The CDR3 nucleotides read TGTGCCAGCAGCTTAGGCCGTGGAGCGGGGGGGGCGAAAGATACGCAGTATTTT.